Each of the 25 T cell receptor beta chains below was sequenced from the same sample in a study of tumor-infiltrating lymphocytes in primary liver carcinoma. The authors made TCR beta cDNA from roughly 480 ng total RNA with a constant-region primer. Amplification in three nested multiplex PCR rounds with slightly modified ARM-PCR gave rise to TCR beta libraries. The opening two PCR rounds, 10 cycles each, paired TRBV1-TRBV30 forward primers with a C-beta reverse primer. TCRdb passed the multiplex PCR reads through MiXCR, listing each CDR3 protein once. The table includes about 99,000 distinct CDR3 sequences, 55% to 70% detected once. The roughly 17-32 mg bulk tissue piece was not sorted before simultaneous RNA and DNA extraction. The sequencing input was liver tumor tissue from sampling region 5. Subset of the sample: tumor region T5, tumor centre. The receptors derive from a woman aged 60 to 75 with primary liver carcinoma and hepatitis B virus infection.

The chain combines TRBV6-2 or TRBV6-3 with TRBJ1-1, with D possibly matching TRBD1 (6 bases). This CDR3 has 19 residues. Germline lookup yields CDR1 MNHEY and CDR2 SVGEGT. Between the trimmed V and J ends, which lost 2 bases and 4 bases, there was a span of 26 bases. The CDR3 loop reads CASSYPTSRTVTVGTEAFF. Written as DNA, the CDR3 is TGTGCCAGCAGTTACCCCACTTCTAGGACAGTAACCGTAGGCACTGAAGCTTTCTTT.

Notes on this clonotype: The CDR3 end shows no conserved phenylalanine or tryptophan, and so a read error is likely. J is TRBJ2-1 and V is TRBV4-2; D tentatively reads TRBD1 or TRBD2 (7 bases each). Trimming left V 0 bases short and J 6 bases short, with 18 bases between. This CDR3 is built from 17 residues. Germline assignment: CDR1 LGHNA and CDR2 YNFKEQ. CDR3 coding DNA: TGTGCCAGCAGCCAAGATCCCCCCAGCAGGGGGGGCAATGAGCAGTTCTTA. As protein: CASSQDPPSRGGNEQFL.

The CDR3 nucleotides read TGCGCCAGCAGCTTGATCGACACCGCGCGCGAGCAGTACTTC. Amino acids: CASSLIDTAREQYF. The chain recombines TRBV5-1 with TRBJ2-7; D is uncertain. Germline V gene data show CDR1 as SGHRS and CDR2 as YFSETQ. The CDR3 covers 14 residues. V dropped 1 base and J dropped 6 bases, with 14 bases sitting between them.

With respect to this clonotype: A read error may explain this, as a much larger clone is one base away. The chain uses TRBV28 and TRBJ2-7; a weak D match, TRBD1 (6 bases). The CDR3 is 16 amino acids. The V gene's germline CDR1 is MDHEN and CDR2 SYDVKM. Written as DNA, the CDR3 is TGTGCCAGCAGTTTCTCCTCTCGGGCAGGGGAATACGAGCAGTGCTTC. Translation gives CASSFSSRAGEYEQCF.

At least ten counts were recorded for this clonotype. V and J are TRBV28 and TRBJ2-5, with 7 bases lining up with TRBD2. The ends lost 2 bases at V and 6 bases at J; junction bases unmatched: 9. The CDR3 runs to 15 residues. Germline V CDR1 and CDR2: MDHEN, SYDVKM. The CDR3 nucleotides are TGTGCCAGCAGTTTAGGGGGGGGGTCCGTAAAGACCCAGTACTTC. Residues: CASSLGGGSVKTQYF.

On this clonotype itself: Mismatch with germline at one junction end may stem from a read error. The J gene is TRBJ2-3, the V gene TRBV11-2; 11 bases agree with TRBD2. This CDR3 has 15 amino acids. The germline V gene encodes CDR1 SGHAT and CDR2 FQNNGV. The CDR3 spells CASRPGLAGPDMQYF. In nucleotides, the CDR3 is TGTGCAAGCAGACCTGGACTAGCGGGCCCAGATATGCAATATTTT. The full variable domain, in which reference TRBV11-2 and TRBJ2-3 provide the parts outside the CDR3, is EAGVAQSPRYKIIEKRQSVAFWCNPISGHATLYWYQQILGQGPKLLIQFQNNGVVDDSQLPKDRFSAERLKGVDSTLKIQPAKLEDSAVYLCASRPGLAGPDMQYFGPGTRLTVL.

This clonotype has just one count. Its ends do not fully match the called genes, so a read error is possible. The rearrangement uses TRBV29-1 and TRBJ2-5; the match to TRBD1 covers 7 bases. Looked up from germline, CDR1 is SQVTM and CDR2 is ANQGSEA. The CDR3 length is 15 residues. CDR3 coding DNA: TGCAGCGTTGAAGAGGAGACAGGGACACAAGAGACCCAATACTTC. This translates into CSVEEETGTQETQYF.

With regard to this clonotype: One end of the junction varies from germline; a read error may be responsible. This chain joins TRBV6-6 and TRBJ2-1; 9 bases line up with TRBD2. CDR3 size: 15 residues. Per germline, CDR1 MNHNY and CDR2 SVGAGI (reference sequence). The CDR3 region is CASSRRAGGLNEQLF. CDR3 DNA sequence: TGTGCTAGCAGCCGAAGAGCGGGAGGCCTGAATGAGCAGCTCTTC.

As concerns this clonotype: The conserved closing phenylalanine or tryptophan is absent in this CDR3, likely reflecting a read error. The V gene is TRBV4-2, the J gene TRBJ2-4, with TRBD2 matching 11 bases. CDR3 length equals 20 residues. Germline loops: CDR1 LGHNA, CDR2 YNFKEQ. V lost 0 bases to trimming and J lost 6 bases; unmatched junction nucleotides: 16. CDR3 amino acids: CASSQESLSGRVGPGNIQYL. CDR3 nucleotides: TGTGCCAGCAGCCAAGAGTCCCTTAGCGGGAGGGTAGGACCAGGAAACATTCAGTACTTA.

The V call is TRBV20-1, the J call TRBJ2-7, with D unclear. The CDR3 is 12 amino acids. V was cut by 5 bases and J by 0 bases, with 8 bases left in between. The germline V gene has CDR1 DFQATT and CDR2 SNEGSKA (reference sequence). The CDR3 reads CSARPNSYEQYF. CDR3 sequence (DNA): TGCAGTGCTCGACCGAACTCCTACGAGCAGTACTTC.

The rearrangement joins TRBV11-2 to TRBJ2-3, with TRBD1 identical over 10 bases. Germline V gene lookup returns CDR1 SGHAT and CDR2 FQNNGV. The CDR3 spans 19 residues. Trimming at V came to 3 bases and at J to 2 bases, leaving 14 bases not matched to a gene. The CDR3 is CASSLAGTGVFQNTDTQYF. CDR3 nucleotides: TGTGCCAGCAGCTTGGCCGGGACAGGGGTCTTCCAAAACACAGATACGCAGTATTTT.

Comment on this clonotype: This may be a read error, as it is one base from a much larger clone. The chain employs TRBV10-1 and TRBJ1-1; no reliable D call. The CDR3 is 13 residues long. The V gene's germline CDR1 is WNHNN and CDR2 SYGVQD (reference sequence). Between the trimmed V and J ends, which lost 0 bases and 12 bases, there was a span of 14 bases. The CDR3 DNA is TGCGCCAGCAGTGAGTCGAGGAGAGGACCCCCTTTCTTT. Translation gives CASSESRRGPPFF.

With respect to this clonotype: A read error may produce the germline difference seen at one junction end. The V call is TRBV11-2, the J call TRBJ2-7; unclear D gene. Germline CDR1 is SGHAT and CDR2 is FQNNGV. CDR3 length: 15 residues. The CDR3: CVTKEKGSLAYEQYF. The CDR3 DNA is TGTGTCACAAAGGAGAAAGGGTCGCTTGCCTATGAGCAGTACTTC.

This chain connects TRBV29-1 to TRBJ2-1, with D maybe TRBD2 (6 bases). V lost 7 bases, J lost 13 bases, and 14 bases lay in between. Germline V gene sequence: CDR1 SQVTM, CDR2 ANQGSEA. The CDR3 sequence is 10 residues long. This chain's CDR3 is CSGGIIEQFF. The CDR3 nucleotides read TGCAGCGGCGGGATCATTGAACAGTTCTTC.

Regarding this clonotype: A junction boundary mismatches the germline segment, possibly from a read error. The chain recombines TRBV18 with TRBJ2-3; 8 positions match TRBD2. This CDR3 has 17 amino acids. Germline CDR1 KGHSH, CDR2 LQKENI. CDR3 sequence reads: CVSSPRSSGSYADAQYF. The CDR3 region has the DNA TGTGTCAGCTCACCACGGTCGAGCGGGAGTTACGCAGATGCGCAGTATTTT.

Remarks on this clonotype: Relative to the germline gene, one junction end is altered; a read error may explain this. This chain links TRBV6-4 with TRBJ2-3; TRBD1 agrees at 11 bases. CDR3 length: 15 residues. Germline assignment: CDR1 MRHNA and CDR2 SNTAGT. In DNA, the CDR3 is TGTGCCAACAGTGACTCGGGACAGGGGGCAGATACGCAGTATTTT. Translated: CANSDSGQGADTQYF.

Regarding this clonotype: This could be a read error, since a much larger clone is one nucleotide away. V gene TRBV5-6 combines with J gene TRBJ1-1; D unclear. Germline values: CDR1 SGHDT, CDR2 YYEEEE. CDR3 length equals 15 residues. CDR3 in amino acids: CVSSLYPGMNTEAFF. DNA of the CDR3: TGTGTCAGCAGCTTGTATCCAGGCATGAACACTGAAGCTTTCTTT.

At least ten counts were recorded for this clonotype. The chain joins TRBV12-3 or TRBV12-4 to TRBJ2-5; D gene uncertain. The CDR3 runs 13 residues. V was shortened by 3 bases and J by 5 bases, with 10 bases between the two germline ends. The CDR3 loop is CASSLEPLETQYF. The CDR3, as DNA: TGTGCCAGCAGTTTGGAGCCCCTGGAGACCCAGTACTTC.

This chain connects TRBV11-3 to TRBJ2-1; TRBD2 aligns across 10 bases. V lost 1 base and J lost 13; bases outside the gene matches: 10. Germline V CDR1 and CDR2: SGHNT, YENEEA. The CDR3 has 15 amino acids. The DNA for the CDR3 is TGTGCCAGCAGCTTAGGAACTAGCGGGATGCTGGAACAGTTCTTC. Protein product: CASSLGTSGMLEQFF.

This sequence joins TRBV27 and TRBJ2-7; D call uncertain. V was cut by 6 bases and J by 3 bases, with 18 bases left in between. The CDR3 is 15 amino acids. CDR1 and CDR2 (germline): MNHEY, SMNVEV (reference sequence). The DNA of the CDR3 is TGTGCCAGCAGCCTCCTGTGGGATGTAGGCTACGAGCAGTACTTC. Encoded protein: CASSLLWDVGYEQYF.

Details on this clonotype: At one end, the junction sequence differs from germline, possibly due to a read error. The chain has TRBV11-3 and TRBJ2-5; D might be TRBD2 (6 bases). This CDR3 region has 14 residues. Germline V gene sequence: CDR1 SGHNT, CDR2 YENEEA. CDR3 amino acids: CASSPAGFRETQHF. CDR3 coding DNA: TGTGCCAGCAGCCCGGCAGGGTTCCGGGAGACCCAGCATTTC. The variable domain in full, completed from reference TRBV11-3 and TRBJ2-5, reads EAGVVQSPRYKIIEKKQPVAFWCNPISGHNTLYWYLQNLGQGPELLIRYENEEAVDDSQLPKDRFSAERLKGVDSTLKIQPAELGDSAVYLCASSPAGFRETQHFGPGTRLLVL.

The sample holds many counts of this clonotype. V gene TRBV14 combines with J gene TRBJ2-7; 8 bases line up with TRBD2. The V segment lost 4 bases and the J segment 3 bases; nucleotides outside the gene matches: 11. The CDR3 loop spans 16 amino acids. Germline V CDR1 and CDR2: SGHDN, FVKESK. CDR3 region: CASSPGRERGYYEQYF. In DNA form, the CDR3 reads TGTGCCAGCAGCCCCGGGAGGGAACGGGGGTACTACGAGCAGTACTTC. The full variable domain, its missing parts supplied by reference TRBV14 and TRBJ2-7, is EAGVTQFPSHSVIEKGQTVTLRCDPISGHDNLYWYRRVMGKEIKFLLHFVKESKQDESGMPNNRFLAERTGGTYSTLKVQPAELEDSGVYFCASSPGRERGYYEQYFGPGTRLTVT.

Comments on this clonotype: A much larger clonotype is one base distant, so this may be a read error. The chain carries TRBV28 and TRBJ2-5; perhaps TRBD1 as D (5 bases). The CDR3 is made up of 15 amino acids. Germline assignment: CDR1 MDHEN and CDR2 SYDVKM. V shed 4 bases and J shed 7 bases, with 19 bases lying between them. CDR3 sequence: CASSSTYRSARTQYF. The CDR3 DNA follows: TGTGCCAGCAGTTCCACATACAGGTCAGCAAGGACCCAGTACTTC.

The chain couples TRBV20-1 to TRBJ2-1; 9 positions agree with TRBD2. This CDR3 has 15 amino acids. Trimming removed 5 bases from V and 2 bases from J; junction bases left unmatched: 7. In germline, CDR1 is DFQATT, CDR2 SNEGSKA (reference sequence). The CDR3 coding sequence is TGCAGTGCTCCTTTAGCGGGGGATCCCTACAATGAGCAGTTCTTC. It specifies CSAPLAGDPYNEQFF.

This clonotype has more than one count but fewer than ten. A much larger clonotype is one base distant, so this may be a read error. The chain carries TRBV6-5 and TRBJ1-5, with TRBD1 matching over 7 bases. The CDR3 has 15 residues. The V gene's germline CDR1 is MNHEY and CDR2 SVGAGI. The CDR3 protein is CASSRQGAVMGPRHF. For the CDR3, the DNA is TGTGCCAGCAGTCGACAGGGAGCTGTCATGGGGCCCCGGCATTTT.